What follows are 23 T cell receptor beta chains derived from one specimen sequenced in a study of T-cell reconstitution after alpha-beta-depleted transplantation in children. Unique molecular identifiers were incorporated into the prepared TCRbeta library. TCRdb ran MiXCR on the PCR reads and lists one entry per CDR3 protein. Of fewer than 750,000 distinct CDR3 sequences listed, about a quarter are singletons. The source material was PBMCs, sampled before TCRalphabeta/CD19-depleted stem cell transplant. The receptor set was obtained from a boy under three years old with Wiskott-Aldrich syndrome, due to receive a stem cell transplant.

V is TRBV21-1 and J is TRBJ2-5; the table's TRBD2 call for D was not verified on the DNA. TRBV21-1 is described as a pseudogene. CDR3 length equals 11 residues. The CDR3 is CAKEGWVTQYF. The CDR3 nucleotides read TGTGCGAAGGAGGGTTGGGTGACCCAGTACTTC.

This clonotype was recorded a few times. V and J are TRBV12-3 or TRBV12-4 and TRBJ1-2; D gene unclear. The CDR3 runs to 14 residues. Trimming cost V 1 base and J 7 bases, with 13 bases left between them. CDR3 in amino acids: CASSLVRGFGGYTF. For the CDR3, the DNA is TGTGCCAGCAGTTTAGTTCGGGGTTTCGGTGGCTACACCTTC.

This clonotype was detected only once. The J gene is TRBJ2-1, the V gene TRBV24-1; the match to TRBD2 covers 10 bases. Losses at the gene ends were 8 bases for V and 7 bases for J; bases not matched to a gene: 10. From germline, CDR1 is KGHDR and CDR2 SFDVKD. This CDR3 has 15 residues. The CDR3 DNA is TGTGCCACCACTGTAGGGCTAGCGGGAGATAATGAGCAGTTCTTC. As protein: CATTVGLAGDNEQFF.

In its sample, this clonotype was seen a few times. CDR3 DNA: TGTGCCACCAGTGATTTAGAAGGGGGACCAAGTTCCTACAATGAGCAGTTCTTC. It encodes CATSDLEGGPSSYNEQFF. The chain recombines TRBV24-1 with TRBJ2-1; tentatively, D is TRBD1 (6 bases). The V and J ends lost 1 base and 1 base respectively, with 16 bases between them. The CDR3 is 18 residues long. Germline CDR1 and CDR2: KGHDR and SFDVKD.

This clonotype turned up a few times. This chain joins TRBV5-1 and TRBJ2-5; 7 positions match TRBD1. V was clipped by 2 bases and J by 5 bases; unmatched bases: 15. Germline V gene lookup returns CDR1 SGHRS and CDR2 YFSETQ. The CDR3 extends over 17 amino acids. The DNA for the CDR3 is TGCGCCAGCAGCTTCCTTGCCATGACAGGGCTCGAGGAGACCCAGTACTTC. It translates to CASSFLAMTGLEETQYF.

With respect to this clonotype: A junction end diverges from the germline sequence, so it may reflect a read error. The J gene is TRBJ2-7, the V gene TRBV7-9; D call uncertain. CDR1 is SEHNR, CDR2 FQNEAQ, per germline (reference sequence). This CDR3 has 11 amino acids. The CDR3 loop reads CASSTSYQQYF. CDR3 nucleotides: TGTGCCAGCAGCACATCCTACCAGCAGTACTTC.

V gene TRBV5-1 combines with J gene TRBJ2-5, with TRBD1 matching 10 bases. V trimming: 0 bases; J trimming: 3 bases; junction bases outside the gene matches: 2. The CDR3 length is 15 residues. Germline V gene data show CDR1 as SGHRS and CDR2 as YFSETQ. CDR3 nucleotide sequence: TGCGCCAGCAGCTTGGGGGGGACAGGGGAAGAGACCCAGTACTTC. Its translation: CASSLGGTGEETQYF.

The chain recombines TRBV3-1 with TRBJ2-3; no clear D. The germline V gene has CDR1 LGHDT and CDR2 YNNKEL (reference sequence). The CDR3 is made up of 11 amino acids. V lost 1 base to trimming and J lost 10 bases, with 6 bases between them. CDR3 nucleotides: TGTGCCAGCAGCCAAGGTAGGGCGCAGTATTTT. Protein: CASSQGRAQYF.

The chain uses TRBV28 and TRBJ2-3, with 11 bases identical to TRBD2. Germline values: CDR1 MDHEN, CDR2 SYDVKM. There are 18 residues in the CDR3. The junction had 13 bases not matched to a gene; V was cut back by 4 bases and J by 4 bases. CDR3 protein: CASSSPPHGLAGSDTQYF. As DNA, the CDR3 is TGTGCCAGCAGTTCTCCCCCCCACGGACTAGCGGGTTCAGATACGCAGTATTTT.

This CDR3 is CSASGRGYTEAFF. The DNA for the CDR3 is TGCAGTGCTAGTGGCAGGGGGTACACTGAAGCTTTCTTT. The chain has TRBV20-1 and TRBJ1-1; 7 nucleotides agree with TRBD1. Germline lookup yields CDR1 DFQATT and CDR2 SNEGSKA (reference sequence). The CDR3 runs to 13 residues. The V segment lost 3 bases and the J segment 3 bases; nucleotides outside the gene matches: 4.

The chain is built from TRBV20-1 and TRBJ1-1; perhaps TRBD1 as D (6 bases). CDR3 length equals 10 residues. V was cut by 6 bases and J by 10 bases, with 12 bases left in between. The germline V gene has CDR1 DFQATT and CDR2 SNEGSKA (reference sequence). Written as DNA, the CDR3 is TGCAGTGCCCCGGGACACCCAGCTTTCTTT. Protein sequence: CSAPGHPAFF.

This sequence joins TRBV20-1 and TRBJ1-6, with 9 bases aligning to TRBD1. The junction had 9 bases not matched to a gene; V was cut back by 5 bases and J by 7 bases. The germline V gene has CDR1 DFQATT and CDR2 SNEGSKA (reference sequence). The CDR3 runs to 15 residues. The CDR3 DNA is TGCAGTGCTGGCCGGGACAGGGCCCGCAATTCACCCCTCCACTTT. As protein: CSAGRDRARNSPLHF.

This clonotype turned up a few times. This chain joins TRBV6-1 and TRBJ1-6; 7 positions agree with TRBD1. CDR3 size: 14 residues. The junction had 9 bases not matched to a gene; V was cut back by 7 bases and J by 9 bases. Germline V gene lookup returns CDR1 MNHNS and CDR2 SASEGT. In DNA, the CDR3 is TGTGCCAGCAAGGGGAGGGGGCAGGGTTCACCCCTCCACTTT. This codes for CASKGRGQGSPLHF.

The chain employs TRBV20-1 and TRBJ2-3, with D possibly matching TRBD2 (5 bases). The germline V and J ends were trimmed by 6 bases and 6 bases, with 13 bases remaining between them. The CDR3 is 12 residues long. The germline V gene encodes CDR1 DFQATT and CDR2 SNEGSKA (reference sequence). CDR3 bases: TGCAGTGCCGAGGGCCTGGAGGATACGCAGTATTTT. Translated, it gives CSAEGLEDTQYF.

The chain has TRBV15 and TRBJ2-2, with 7 positions matching TRBD2. CDR3 length: 15 amino acids. With 0 bases clipped from V and 6 bases from J, the junction kept 4 bases outside the gene matches. From germline, CDR1 is LNHNV and CDR2 YYDKDF (reference sequence). The CDR3 reads CATSRDGGGSGELFF. The DNA of the CDR3 is TGTGCCACCAGCAGAGATGGGGGGGGTTCCGGGGAGCTGTTTTTT.

The genes are TRBV5-5 and TRBJ2-3; 10 bases map to TRBD1. Unmatched junction bases numbered 7, after V lost 4 bases and J lost 2 bases. Germline V gene sequence: CDR1 SGHKS, CDR2 YYEKEE (reference sequence). This CDR3 has 16 residues. The CDR3 spells CASSVPGQGTTDTQYF. As DNA, the CDR3 is TGTGCCAGCAGCGTGCCGGGACAGGGGACCACAGATACGCAGTATTTT.

This clonotype occurred once. The chain carries TRBV5-1 and TRBJ2-5; D is perhaps TRBD1 or TRBD2 (5 bases each). The V gene's germline CDR1 is SGHRS and CDR2 YFSETQ. The V end lost 3 bases, the J end lost 4 bases, and 16 bases lay between the germline ends. The CDR3 is made up of 15 amino acids. The CDR3, as DNA: TGCGCCAGCAGCTGGAACGAGGGGTCAGGAGAGACCCAGTACTTC. It codes for CASSWNEGSGETQYF.

This chain joins TRBV5-1 and TRBJ2-1; a weak D match, TRBD1 (6 bases). CDR1 and CDR2 (germline): SGHRS, YFSETQ. The CDR3 is made up of 14 amino acids. V was shortened by 3 bases and J by 6 bases, with 13 bases between the two germline ends. The CDR3 loop is CASSSDRTSNEQFF. In DNA form, the CDR3 reads TGCGCCAGCAGCTCGGACAGAACTTCCAATGAGCAGTTCTTC.

This clonotype was seen a few times. This CDR3 reads CSVDHDREWYGYTF. DNA of the CDR3: TGCAGCGTTGACCATGACAGGGAGTGGTATGGCTACACCTTC. The rearrangement joins TRBV29-1 to TRBJ1-2; TRBD1 matches at 7 bases. The junction had 9 bases not matched to a gene; V was cut back by 3 bases and J by 5 bases. Germline CDR1 and CDR2: SQVTM and ANQGSEA. The CDR3 totals 14 residues.

The chain links TRBV28 to TRBJ2-5; 8 nucleotides line up with TRBD2. Germline V lookup: CDR1 MDHEN, CDR2 SYDVKM. Trimming removed 5 bases from V and 2 bases from J; junction bases left unmatched: 7. CDR3 length: 15 residues. The CDR3 nucleotides are TGTGCCAGCAGTCCCATTAGCGGGGTTCAAGAGACCCAGTACTTC. As protein: CASSPISGVQETQYF.

J is TRBJ2-3 and V is TRBV20-1, with a tentative D call TRBD2 (5 bases). V was clipped by 5 bases and J by 2 bases, with 14 bases between them. Germline CDR1 is DFQATT and CDR2 is SNEGSKA (reference sequence). The CDR3 contains 14 residues. DNA of the CDR3: TGCAGTGCTGGTGAAGCGGAGATCACAGATACGCAGTATTTT. It encodes CSAGEAEITDTQYF.

The rearrangement joins TRBV3-1 to TRBJ2-2; D is unresolved. Germline V gene lookup returns CDR1 LGHDT and CDR2 YNNKEL (reference sequence). Trimming cost V 4 bases and J 4 bases, with 13 bases left between them. This CDR3 is 15 amino acids long. The CDR3 nucleotides read TGTGCCAGCAGCCCGAACTTAAAGGGCACCGGGGAGCTGTTTTTT. Amino acid sequence: CASSPNLKGTGELFF.

This clonotype came up a few times. This rearrangement joins TRBV2 to TRBJ2-3; 9 bases fit TRBD1. In germline, CDR1 is SNHLY, CDR2 FYNNEI. The CDR3 totals 15 residues. The V gene end was trimmed by 8 bases and the J gene end by 5 bases; junction bases not matched to a gene: 11. The CDR3: CASSSSGQGVDTQYF. The DNA of the CDR3 is TGTGCCAGCTCTTCGTCGGGACAGGGTGTAGATACGCAGTATTTT. The whole variable domain, filled in from reference TRBV2 and TRBJ2-3, reads EPEVTQTPSHQVTQMGQEVILRCVPISNHLYFYWYRQILGQKVEFLVSFYNNEISEKSEIFDDQFSVERPDGSNFTLKIRSTKLEDSAMYFCASSSSGQGVDTQYFGPGTRLTVL.